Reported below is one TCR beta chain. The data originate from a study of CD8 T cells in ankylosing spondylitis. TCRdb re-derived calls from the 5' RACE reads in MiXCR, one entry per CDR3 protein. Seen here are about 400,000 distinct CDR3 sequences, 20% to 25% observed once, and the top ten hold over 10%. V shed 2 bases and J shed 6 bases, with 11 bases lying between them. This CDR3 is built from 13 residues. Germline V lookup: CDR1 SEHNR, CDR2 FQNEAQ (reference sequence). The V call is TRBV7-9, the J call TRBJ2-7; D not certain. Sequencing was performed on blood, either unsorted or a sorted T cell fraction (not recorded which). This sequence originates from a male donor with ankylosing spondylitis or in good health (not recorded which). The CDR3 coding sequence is TGTGCCAGCAGCTTAAGGTCGGCAGGCGAGCAGTACTTC. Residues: CASSLRSAGEQYF.